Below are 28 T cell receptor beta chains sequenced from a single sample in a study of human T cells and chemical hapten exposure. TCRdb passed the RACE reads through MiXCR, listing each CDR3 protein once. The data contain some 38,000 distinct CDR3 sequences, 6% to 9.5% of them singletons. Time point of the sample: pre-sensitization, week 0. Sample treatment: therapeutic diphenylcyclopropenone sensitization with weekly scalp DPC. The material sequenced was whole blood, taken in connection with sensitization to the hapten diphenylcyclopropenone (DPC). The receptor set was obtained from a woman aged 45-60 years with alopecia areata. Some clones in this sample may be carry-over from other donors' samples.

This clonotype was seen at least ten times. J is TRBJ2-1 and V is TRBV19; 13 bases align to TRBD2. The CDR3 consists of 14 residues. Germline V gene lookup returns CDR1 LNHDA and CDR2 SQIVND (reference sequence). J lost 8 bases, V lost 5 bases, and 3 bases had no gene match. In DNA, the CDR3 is TGTGCCAGTAGTGCCGGACTAGCGGGAGATGAGCAGTTCTTC. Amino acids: CASSAGLAGDEQFF.

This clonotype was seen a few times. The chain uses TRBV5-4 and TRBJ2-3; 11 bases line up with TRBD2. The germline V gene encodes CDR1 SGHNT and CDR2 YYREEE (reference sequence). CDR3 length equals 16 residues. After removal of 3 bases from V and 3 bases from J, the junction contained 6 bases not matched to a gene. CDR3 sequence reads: CASSSILAGGTDTQYF. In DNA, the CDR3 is TGTGCCAGCAGCTCCATTCTAGCGGGAGGAACAGATACGCAGTATTTT.

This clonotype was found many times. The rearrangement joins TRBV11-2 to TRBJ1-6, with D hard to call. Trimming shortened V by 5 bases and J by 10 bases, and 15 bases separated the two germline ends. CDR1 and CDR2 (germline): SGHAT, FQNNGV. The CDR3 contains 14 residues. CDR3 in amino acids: CASSHGQKSSPLHF. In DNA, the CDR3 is TGTGCCAGCAGCCACGGGCAGAAAAGCTCACCCCTCCACTTT.

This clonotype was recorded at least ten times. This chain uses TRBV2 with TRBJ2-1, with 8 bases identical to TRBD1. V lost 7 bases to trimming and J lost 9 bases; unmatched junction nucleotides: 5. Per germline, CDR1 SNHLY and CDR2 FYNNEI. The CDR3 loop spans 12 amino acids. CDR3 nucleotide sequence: TGTGCCAGCAATATGGGGACAGGTGAGCAGTTCTTC. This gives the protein CASNMGTGEQFF.

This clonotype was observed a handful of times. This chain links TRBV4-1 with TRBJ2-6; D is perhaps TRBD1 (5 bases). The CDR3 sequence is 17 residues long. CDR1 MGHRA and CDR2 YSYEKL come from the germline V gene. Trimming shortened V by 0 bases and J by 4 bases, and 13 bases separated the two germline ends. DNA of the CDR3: TGCGCCAGCAGCCAAGAAGGCGGCAGGGCAGGGGCCAACGTCCTGACTTTC. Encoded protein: CASSQEGGRAGANVLTF.

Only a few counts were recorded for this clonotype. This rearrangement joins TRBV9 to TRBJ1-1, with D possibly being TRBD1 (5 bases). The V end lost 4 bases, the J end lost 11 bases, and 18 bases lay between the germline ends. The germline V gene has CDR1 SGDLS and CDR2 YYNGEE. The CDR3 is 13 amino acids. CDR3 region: CASSIQYQGRAFF. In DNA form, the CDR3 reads TGTGCCAGCAGCATCCAATACCAGGGTAGGGCTTTCTTT.

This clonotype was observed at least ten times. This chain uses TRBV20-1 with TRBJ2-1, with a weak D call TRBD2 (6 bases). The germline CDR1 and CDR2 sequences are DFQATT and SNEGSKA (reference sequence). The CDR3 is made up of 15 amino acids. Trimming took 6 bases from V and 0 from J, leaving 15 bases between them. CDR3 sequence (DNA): TGCAGTGCCTACCGGGACTTGAGCTCCTACAATGAGCAGTTCTTC. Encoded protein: CSAYRDLSSYNEQFF.

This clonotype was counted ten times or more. CDR3 DNA sequence: TGTGCCAGCAGTCCCCGACAGGCCTACAATGAGCAGTTCTTC. It translates to CASSPRQAYNEQFF. This sequence joins TRBV12-3 or TRBV12-4 and TRBJ2-1; D is possibly TRBD1 (6 bases). V lost 5 bases and J lost 2, with 10 bases in between. The CDR3 spans 14 residues.

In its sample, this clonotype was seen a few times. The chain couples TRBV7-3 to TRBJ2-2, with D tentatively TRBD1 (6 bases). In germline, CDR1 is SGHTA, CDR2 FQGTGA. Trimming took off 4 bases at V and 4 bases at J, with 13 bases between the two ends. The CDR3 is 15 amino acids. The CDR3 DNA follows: TGTGCCAGCAGCTCACAGGGCGGTAGCACCGGGGAGCTGTTTTTT. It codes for CASSSQGGSTGELFF.

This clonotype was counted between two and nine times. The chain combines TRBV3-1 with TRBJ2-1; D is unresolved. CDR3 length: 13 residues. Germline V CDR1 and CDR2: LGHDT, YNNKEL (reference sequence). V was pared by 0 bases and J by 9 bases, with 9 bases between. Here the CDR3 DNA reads TGTGCCAGCAGCCAAGATCCCGTGAGTGAGCAGTTCTTC. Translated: CASSQDPVSEQFF.

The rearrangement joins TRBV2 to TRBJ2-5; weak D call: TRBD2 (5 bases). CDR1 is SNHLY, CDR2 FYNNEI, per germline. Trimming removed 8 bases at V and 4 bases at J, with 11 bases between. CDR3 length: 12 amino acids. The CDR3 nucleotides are TGTGCCAGCCAAGGAGGCGGAGAGACCCAGTACTTC. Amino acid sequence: CASQGGGETQYF.

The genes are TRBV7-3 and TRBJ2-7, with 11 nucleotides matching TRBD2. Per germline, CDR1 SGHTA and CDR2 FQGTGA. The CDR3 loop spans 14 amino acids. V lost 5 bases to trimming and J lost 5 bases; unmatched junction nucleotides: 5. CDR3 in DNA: TGTGCCAGCAGCCGTAGCGGGAGGGCCAACGAGCAGTACTTC. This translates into CASSRSGRANEQYF.

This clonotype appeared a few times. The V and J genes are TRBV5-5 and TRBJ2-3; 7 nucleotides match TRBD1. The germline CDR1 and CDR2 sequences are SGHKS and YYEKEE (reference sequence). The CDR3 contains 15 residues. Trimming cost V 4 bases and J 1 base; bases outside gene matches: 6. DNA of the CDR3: TGTGCCAGCAGCCAATCCGGGACAGGCACAGATACGCAGTATTTT. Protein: CASSQSGTGTDTQYF.

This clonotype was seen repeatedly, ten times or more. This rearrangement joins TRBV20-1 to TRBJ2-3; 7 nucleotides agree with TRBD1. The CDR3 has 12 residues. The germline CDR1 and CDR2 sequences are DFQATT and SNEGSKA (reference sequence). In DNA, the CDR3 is TGCAGCCACAGGGGTAGCACAGATACGCAGTATTTT. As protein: CSHRGSTDTQYF.

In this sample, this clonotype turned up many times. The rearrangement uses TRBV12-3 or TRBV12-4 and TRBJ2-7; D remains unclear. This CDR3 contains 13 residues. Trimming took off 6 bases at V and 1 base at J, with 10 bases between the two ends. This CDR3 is CASSPDESYEQYF. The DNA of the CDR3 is TGTGCCAGCAGCCCCGACGAGTCCTACGAGCAGTACTTC.

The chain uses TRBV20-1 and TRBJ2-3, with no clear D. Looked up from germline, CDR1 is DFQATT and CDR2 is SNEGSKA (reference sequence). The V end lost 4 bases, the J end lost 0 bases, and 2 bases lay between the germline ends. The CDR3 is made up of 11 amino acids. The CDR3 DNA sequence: TGCAGTGCTACTAGCACAGATACGCAGTATTTT. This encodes CSATSTDTQYF.

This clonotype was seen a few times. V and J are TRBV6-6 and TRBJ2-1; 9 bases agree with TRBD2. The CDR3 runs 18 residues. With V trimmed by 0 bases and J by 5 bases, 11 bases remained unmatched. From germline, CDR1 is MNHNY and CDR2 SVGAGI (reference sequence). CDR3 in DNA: TGTGCCAGCAGTTACTCGAGGCGAGCTAGCGGGACCCACAATGAGCAGTTCTTC. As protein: CASSYSRRASGTHNEQFF.

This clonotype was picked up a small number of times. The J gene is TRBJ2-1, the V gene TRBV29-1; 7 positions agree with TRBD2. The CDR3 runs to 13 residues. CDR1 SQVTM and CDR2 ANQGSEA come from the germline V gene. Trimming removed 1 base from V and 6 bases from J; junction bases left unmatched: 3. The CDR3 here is CSVEGLAGNEQFF. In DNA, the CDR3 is TGCAGCGTTGAAGGACTAGCTGGCAATGAGCAGTTCTTC.

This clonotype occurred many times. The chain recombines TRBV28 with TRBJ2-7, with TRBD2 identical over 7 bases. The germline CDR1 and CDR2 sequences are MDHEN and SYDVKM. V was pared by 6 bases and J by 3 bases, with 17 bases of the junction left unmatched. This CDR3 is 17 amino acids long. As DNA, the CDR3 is TGTGCCAGCAGGCTAAGGGCTAGCGGATCACATTTCTACGAGCAGTACTTC. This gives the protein CASRLRASGSHFYEQYF.

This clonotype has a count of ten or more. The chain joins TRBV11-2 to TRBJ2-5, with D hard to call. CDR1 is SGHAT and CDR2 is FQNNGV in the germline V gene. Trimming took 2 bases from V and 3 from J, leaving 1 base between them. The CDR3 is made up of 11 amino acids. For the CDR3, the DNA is TGTGCCAGCAGCTTAAAAGAGACCCAGTACTTC. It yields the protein CASSLKETQYF. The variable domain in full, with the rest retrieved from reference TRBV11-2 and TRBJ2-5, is EAGVAQSPRYKIIEKRQSVAFWCNPISGHATLYWYQQILGQGPKLLIQFQNNGVVDDSQLPKDRFSAERLKGVDSTLKIQPAKLEDSAVYLCASSLKETQYFGPGTRLLVL.

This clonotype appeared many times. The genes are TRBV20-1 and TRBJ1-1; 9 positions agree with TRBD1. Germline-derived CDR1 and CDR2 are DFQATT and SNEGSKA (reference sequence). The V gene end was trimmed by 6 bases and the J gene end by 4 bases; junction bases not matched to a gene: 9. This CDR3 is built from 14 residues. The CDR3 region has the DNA TGCAGTGCCCCCGGGACAGGGATGGGCACTGAAGCTTTCTTT. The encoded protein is CSAPGTGMGTEAFF.

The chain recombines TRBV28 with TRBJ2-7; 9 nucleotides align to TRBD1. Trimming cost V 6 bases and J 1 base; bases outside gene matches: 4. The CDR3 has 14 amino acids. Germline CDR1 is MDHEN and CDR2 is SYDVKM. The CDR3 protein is CASSYGQGSYEQYF. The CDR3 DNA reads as TGTGCCAGCAGCTACGGACAGGGGTCCTACGAGCAGTACTTC.

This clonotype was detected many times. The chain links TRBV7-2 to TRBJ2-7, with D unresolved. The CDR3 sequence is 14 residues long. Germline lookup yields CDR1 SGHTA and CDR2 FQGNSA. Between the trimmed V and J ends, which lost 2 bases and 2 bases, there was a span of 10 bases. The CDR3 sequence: CASSLYRETYEQYF. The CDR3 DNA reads TGTGCCAGCAGCTTATACCGCGAAACCTACGAGCAGTACTTC.

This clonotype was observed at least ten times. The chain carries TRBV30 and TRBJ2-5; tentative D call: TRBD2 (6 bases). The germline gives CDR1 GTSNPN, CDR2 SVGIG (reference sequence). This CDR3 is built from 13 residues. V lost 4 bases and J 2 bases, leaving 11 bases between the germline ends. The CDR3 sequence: CAWKSSAQETQYF. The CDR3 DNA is TGTGCCTGGAAGTCTAGCGCTCAAGAGACCCAGTACTTC.

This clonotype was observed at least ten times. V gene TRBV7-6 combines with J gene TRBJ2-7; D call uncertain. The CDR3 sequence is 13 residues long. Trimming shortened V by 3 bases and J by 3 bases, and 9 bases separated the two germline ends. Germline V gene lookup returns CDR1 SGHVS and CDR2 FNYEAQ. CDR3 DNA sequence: TGTGCCAGCAGCTTGACCCTAAACTACGAGCAGTACTTC. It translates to CASSLTLNYEQYF.

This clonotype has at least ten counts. DNA for the CDR3: TGCAGTGCCGGGGACAGGTCATCCTACGAGCAGTACTTC. This gives the protein CSAGDRSSYEQYF. The J gene is TRBJ2-7, the V gene TRBV20-1; 8 bases are shared with TRBD1. The CDR3 consists of 13 residues. Germline assignment: CDR1 DFQATT and CDR2 SNEGSKA (reference sequence). V dropped 6 bases and J dropped 1; count of bases not matched to a gene: 5.

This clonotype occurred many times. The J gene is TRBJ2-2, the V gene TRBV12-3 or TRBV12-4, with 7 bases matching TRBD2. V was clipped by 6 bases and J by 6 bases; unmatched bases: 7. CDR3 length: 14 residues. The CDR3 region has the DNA TGTGCCAGCAGCTCGACTAGCTTTGCCGGGGAGCTGTTTTTT. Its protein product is CASSSTSFAGELFF.

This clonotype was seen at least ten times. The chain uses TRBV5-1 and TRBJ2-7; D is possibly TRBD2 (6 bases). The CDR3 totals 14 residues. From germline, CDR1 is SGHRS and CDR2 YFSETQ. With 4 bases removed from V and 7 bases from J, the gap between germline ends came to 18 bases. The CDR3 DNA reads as TGCGCCAGCAGCAAATGGGACTCACCCCGTGAGCAGTACTTC. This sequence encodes CASSKWDSPREQYF.